These T cell receptor beta chains were read from a single sample in a study of cytomegalovirus exposure and HLA in healthy donors. Here immunoSEQ multiplex PCR was the method, and the copy in TCRdb shows in-frame clones only, minus some. This sample has roughly 71,000 clones, with approximately 82% found just once. The specimen was PBMCs. Receptors were obtained from a girl aged 5 to 17 in good health and CMV-seropositive. Each CDR3 is given with its conserved first and last residue. D genes are given only for firm matches. Clone size is given for some rows only: seen once, a few or many times, or a class if the clone is expanded.

few	TRBV7-8	.	TRBJ2-1	CASSSSLLGPVYNEQFF	TGTGCCAGCAGCTCCTCCCTACTGGGCCCGGTCTACAATGAGCAGTTCTTC
.	TRBV2	.	TRBJ2-3	CARTGSKSTDTQYF	TGTGCCAGGACTGGAAGTAAGAGCACAGATACGCAGTATTTT
once	TRBV30	.	TRBJ1-1	CAWGKGANTEAFF	TGTGCCTGGGGTAAGGGAGCTAACACTGAAGCTTTCTTT
few	TRBV4-1	.	TRBJ1-2	CASSQVEDIGGYTF	TGCGCCAGCAGCCAAGTCGAGGATATAGGTGGCTACACCTTC
.	TRBV4-3	.	TRBJ2-7	CASSQDFGQTYYEQYF	TGCGCCAGCAGCCAAGATTTCGGACAGACGTACTACGAGCAGTACTTC
.	TRBV30	TRBD1	TRBJ2-7	CAWSQGAYEQYF	TGTGCCTGGAGTCAGGGGGCCTACGAGCAGTACTTC
once	TRBV5-4	.	TRBJ1-3	CASSPPPSSAGNTIYF	TGTGCCAGCAGCCCCCCTCCCTCCTCGGCTGGAAACACCATATATTTT
.	TRBV29-1	TRBD1	TRBJ1-1	CSVSQGAVAFF	TGCAGCGTTTCCCAGGGGGCTGTAGCTTTCTTT
.	TRBV5-1	TRBD2	TRBJ2-1	CASSLEGLATNEQFF	TGCGCCAGCAGCTTGGAGGGACTAGCGACGAATGAGCAGTTCTTC
.	TRBV27	TRBD2	TRBJ2-1	CASSLLAGHEQFF	TGTGCCAGCAGTTTATTAGCGGGACATGAGCAGTTCTTC